What follows are 5 T cell receptor beta chains derived from one specimen sequenced in a study of a mutant IDH1 vaccine in newly diagnosed glioma. These TCRs' antigens remain unknown. The sample's time point: week 5, during vaccination. The content of each vaccine dose was 300 ug of mutant IDH1 20-mer peptide, and topical imiquimod accompanied it. TCRdb keeps only in-frame clones here, not all; method: immunoSEQ multiplex PCR. The sample has approximately 60,000 clones, 75% to 90% seen once. The specimen comprised PBMCs, sampled from a glioma patient whose treatment included an IDH1 peptide vaccine. The receptor set was obtained from a woman aged 40 to 55 with glioma.

The chain is built from TRBV4-3 and TRBJ2-3; the match to TRBD1 covers 7 bases. Per germline, CDR1 LGHNA and CDR2 YSLEER. This CDR3 region has 15 residues. Trimming took 3 bases from V and 1 from J; bases not matched to a gene: 4. This CDR3 is CASSHQTGRTDTQYF. The CDR3 coding sequence is TGCGCCAGCAGCCACCAGACAGGGCGCACAGATACGCAGTATTTT.

V and J are TRBV30 and TRBJ2-2; D perhaps matches TRBD1 (6 bases). Germline CDR1 is GTSNPN and CDR2 is SVGIG (reference sequence). The CDR3 extends over 15 amino acids. V lost 0 bases and J 5 bases, leaving 13 bases between the germline ends. CDR3 coding DNA: TGTGCCTGGAGTGTTACAGGGATGAGAACCGGGGAGCTGTTTTTT. It translates to CAWSVTGMRTGELFF.

The V and J genes are TRBV6-1 and TRBJ2-7, with TRBD2 matching 7 bases. Germline values: CDR1 MNHNS, CDR2 SASEGT. This CDR3 has 15 amino acids. V shed 6 bases and J 1 base; nucleotides not matched to a gene: 9. The CDR3 sequence is CASSRGGGTSYEQYF. The CDR3 DNA reads TGTGCCAGCAGCCGTGGGGGAGGGACTTCCTACGAGCAGTACTTC.

J is TRBJ1-4 and V is TRBV2; D unclear. V was clipped by 6 bases and J by 7 bases, with 18 bases between them. The CDR3 runs 15 residues. The V gene's germline CDR1 is SNHLY and CDR2 FYNNEI. For the CDR3, the DNA is TGTGCCAGCAGGGACGGGCCAGAGGAGGGTGAAAAACTGTTTTTT. Encoded protein: CASRDGPEEGEKLFF. Variable domain in full (rest from reference TRBV2 and TRBJ1-4): EPEVTQTPSHQVTQMGQEVILRCVPISNHLYFYWYRQILGQKVEFLVSFYNNEISEKSEIFDDQFSVERPDGSNFTLKIRSTKLEDSAMYFCASRDGPEEGEKLFFGSGTQLSVL.

V and J are TRBV10-1 and TRBJ2-5; TRBD2 is a possible D gene (6 bases). The CDR3 extends over 14 amino acids. With 3 bases removed from V and 5 bases from J, the gap between germline ends came to 13 bases. The germline CDR1 and CDR2 sequences are WNHNN and SYGVQD (reference sequence). CDR3 nucleotides: TGCGCCAGCAGTGAAGAACTAGCTAAGGAGACCCAGTACTTC. Translation gives CASSEELAKETQYF.